This T cell receptor beta chain was identified during a study of tumor-infiltrating lymphocytes in oesophageal squamous cell carcinoma. One entry per CDR3 protein, called by TCRdb with MiXCR from the PCR reads. The data show about 15,000 distinct CDR3 sequences, with roughly 50% seen just once and approximately 34% held by the top ten. J lost 8 bases, V lost 5 bases, and 7 bases had no gene match. CDR3 length equals 15 residues. Germline V CDR1 and CDR2: SGHTA, FQGTGA. Sequences were obtained from esophageal tumor tissue. V is TRBV7-3 and J is TRBJ2-1; 12 nucleotides align to TRBD2. The TCR originated in a female donor with esophageal squamous cell carcinoma. The CDR3 is CASSKTSGSRDEQFF. CDR3 sequence (DNA): TGTGCCAGCAGCAAGACTAGCGGGAGTCGGGATGAGCAGTTCTTC.